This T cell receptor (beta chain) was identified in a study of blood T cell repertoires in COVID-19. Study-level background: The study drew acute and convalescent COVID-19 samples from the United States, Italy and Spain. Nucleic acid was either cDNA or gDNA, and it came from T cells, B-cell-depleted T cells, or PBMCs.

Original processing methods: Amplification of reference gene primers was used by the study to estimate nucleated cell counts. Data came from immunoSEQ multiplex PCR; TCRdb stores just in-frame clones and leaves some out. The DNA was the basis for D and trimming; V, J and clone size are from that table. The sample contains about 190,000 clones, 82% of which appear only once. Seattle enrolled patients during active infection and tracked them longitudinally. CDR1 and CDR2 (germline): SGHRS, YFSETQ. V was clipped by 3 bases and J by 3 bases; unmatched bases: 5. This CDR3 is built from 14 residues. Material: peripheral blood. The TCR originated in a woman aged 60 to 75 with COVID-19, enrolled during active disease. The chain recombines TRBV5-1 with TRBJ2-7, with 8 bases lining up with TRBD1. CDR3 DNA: TGCGCCAGCAGCTGGGGGGACAGGAGCTACGAGCAGTACGTC. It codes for CASSWGDRSYEQYV.